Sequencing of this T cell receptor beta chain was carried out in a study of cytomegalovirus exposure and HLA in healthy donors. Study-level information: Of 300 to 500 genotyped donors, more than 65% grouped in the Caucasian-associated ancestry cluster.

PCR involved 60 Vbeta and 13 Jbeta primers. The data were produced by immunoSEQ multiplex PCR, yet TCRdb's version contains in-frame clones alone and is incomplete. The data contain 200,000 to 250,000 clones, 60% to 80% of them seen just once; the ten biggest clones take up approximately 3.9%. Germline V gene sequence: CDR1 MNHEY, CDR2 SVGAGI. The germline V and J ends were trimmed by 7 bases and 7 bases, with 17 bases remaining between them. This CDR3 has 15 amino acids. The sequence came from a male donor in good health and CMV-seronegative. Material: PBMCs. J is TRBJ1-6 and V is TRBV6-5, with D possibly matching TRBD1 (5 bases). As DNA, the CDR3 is TGTGCCAGCACCCCGAGTCGGCAGGGAAATTCACCCCTCCACTTT. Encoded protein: CASTPSRQGNSPLHF.